This T cell receptor beta chain originates from a study of tumor-infiltrating lymphocytes in localized non-small cell lung cancer (dated by TCRdb to the early 2020s). Study-wide context: The cohort included patients whose samples were collected after neoadjuvant chemotherapy, as well as both smokers and never-smokers and several histologies. The overall ICON cohort was composed of over a hundred surgical patients with localized non-small cell lung cancer whose tumors were resected. A total of over 45 patients were included in the paired tumor versus uninvolved lung comparison of immunoSEQ T-cell fraction. Each patient contributed resected tumor tissue and uninvolved lung tissue from the same patient, described as non-adjacent to the tumor. Alongside flow cytometry, multiplex immunofluorescence, RNA-seq, exome sequencing and proteomics, TCR sequencing was applied to the same patients as one of several integrated assays.

The first patient joined ICON in 2016, and enrollment wrapped up when the last patient was enrolled in September 2018. From a subcohort of 76 patients, fresh tumor and matched uninvolved tissue were collected for in-depth immune analyses, including TCR sequencing. TCR sequencing was performed on DNA isolated from bulk tissue, without cell sorting. Overall results and qualifications from the work: No difference in TCR-derived T-cell fraction was observed between the flow cytometry-defined immunotypes IM1 (good prognosis) and IM2 (poor prognosis). Because different assays used different pieces of the same tissue, technical variation could not be distinguished from intratumor heterogeneity. Consistent with immunofluorescence CD3 counts, TCRbeta sequencing supported greater T cell infiltration in tumors than in uninvolved lung tissue. Tumor T-cell fraction from TCR sequencing was not associated with recurrence-free survival (p = 0.61). Since assay coverage differed from patient to patient depending on how much tissue was available, TCR sequencing was done for only a subset of the cohort.

The T-cell fraction in tumor and uninvolved lung tissue was provided by TCR sequencing with the immunoSEQ assay. Under the source paper's analysis protocol: For survival analysis, patients were split into high (upper tertile) and low (lower two tertiles) T-cell fraction groups and compared by log-rank test. Paired tumor versus uninvolved lung differences in T-cell fraction were tested with a signed-rank test. As stored in TCRdb, this immuneACCESS dataset retains in-frame rearrangements with V and J assigned. A fraction of the clones does not appear; measured against another copy, unresolved V genes explain less than half of the discrepancy, and the remainder lacks a known reason. That table furnishes V, J and clone size, whereas the DNA furnished D and trimming. Within this sample are around 6,700 clones, with 60% to 80% of them counted one time only. In total, the top ten clones hold approximately 10% of the sample.

Worth noting for this clone: Its antigen is currently not known. No qualities accompany the bases; no much larger clone lies one base away.

Relative to germline, V is 3 bases shorter and J is 2 bases shorter, with 14 bases between their ends. From the cysteine through the phenylalanine, the CDR3 covers 16 amino acids. Solely the CDR3 DNA is kept, with 48 bases framed from the first base. As encoded in the germline V gene, CDR1 is MDHEN while CDR2 is SYDVKM. Here the chain combines TRBV28 and TRBJ1-5; the D segment could be TRBD1, given 5 matching bases. Material: lung tumor tissue. The TCR comes from a human donor with non-small cell lung cancer. The sequenced DNA: TGTGCCAGCAGTTTTGGGTCAGGGTGGGGCAATCAGCCCCAGCATTTT. It is translated as CASSFGSGWGNQPQHF. With the portions outside the CDR3 filled from the reference TRBV28 and TRBJ1-5 genes, the complete variable region becomes DVKVTQSSRYLVKRTGEKVFLECVQDMDHENMFWYRQDPGLGLRLIYFSYDVKMKEKGDIPEGYSVSREKKERFSLILESASTNQTSMYLCASSFGSGWGNQPQHFGDGTRLSIL.